The T cell receptor (beta chain) under discussion was sequenced for a study of technical replicates of blood from several donors. The CDR3 extends over 13 amino acids. The trim removed 5 bases at V and 2 bases at J, leaving 1 base unmatched. The germline V gene encodes CDR1 MNHEY and CDR2 SVGAGI. The method was immunoSEQ multiplex PCR; TCRdb's version includes in-frame clones alone and lacks a portion of them. The table has 65,000 to 85,000 clones, about 93% seen once; the top ten hold approximately 0.27%. V and J are TRBV6-5 and TRBJ1-2, with TRBD1 matching 8 bases. The TCR was taken from a human donor in good health. Sequencing was performed on T cells isolated from PBMCs. Written as DNA, the CDR3 is TGTGCCAGCAGTGGACAGGGAAACTATGGCTACACCTTC. Translation: CASSGQGNYGYTF.